One TCR beta chain is described in this entry. This entry comes from a study of blood T cell repertoires in COVID-19. On the study more broadly: Acute and convalescent COVID-19 samples came from the United States, Italy and Spain. T cells, B-cell-depleted T cells, or PBMCs supplied cDNA or gDNA.

Original analysis: Estimation of nucleated cell counts was performed using reference gene primer amplification. Here immunoSEQ multiplex PCR was the method, and the copy in TCRdb shows in-frame clones only, minus some. V, J and clone size derive from that table, while D and trimming were established from the DNA sequence. Here the sample spans about 260,000 clones, 83% being singletons. The sequenced material came from peripheral blood. The origin of this receptor is a man in his 60s who had recovered from COVID-19.

The CDR3 protein is CAWTPGTGANTIYF. The CDR3 DNA is TGTGCCTGGACGCCCGGGACAGGGGCAAACACCATATATTTT. V and J are TRBV30 and TRBJ1-3, with 10 bases aligning to TRBD1. The germline V gene encodes CDR1 GTSNPN and CDR2 SVGIG (reference sequence). The CDR3 loop spans 14 amino acids. After removal of 4 bases from V and 6 bases from J, the junction contained 6 bases not matched to a gene.